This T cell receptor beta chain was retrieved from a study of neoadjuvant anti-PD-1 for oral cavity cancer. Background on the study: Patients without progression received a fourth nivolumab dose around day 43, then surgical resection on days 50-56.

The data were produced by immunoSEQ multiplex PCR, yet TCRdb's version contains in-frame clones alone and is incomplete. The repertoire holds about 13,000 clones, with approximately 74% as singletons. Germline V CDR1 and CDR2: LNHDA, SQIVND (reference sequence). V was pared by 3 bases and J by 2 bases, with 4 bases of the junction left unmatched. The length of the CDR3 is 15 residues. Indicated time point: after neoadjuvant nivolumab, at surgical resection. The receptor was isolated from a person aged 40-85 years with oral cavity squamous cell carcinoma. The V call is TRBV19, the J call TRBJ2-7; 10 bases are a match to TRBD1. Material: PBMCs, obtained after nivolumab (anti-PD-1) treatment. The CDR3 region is CASSIRDRGTYEQYF. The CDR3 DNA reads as TGTGCCAGTAGTATCCGGGACAGGGGTACCTACGAGCAGTACTTC.